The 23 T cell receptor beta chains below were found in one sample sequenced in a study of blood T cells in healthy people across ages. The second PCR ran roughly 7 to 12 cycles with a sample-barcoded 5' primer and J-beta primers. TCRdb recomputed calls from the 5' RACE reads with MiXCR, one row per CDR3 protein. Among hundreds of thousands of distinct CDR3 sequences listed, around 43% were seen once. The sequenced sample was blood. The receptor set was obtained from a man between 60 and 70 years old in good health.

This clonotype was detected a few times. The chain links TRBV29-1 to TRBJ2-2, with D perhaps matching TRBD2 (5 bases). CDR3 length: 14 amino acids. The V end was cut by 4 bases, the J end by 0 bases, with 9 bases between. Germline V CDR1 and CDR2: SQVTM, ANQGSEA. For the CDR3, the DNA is TGCAGCGTTGGTAACGGGGCGAACACCGGGGAGCTGTTTTTT. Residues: CSVGNGANTGELFF.

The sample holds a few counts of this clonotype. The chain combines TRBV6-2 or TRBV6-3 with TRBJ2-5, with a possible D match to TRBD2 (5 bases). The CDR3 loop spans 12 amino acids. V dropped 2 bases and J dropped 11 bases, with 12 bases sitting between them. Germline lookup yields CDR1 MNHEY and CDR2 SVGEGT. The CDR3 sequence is CASSYPTLAQYF. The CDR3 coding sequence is TGTGCCAGCAGTTACCCGACCCTAGCTCAGTACTTC.

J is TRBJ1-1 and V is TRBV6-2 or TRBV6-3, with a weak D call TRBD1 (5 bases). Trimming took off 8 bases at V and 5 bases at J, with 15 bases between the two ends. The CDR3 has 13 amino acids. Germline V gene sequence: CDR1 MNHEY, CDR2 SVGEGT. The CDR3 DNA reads TGTGCCAGCTTCTCCAGGGAGGGTACTGAAGCTTTCTTT. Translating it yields CASFSREGTEAFF.

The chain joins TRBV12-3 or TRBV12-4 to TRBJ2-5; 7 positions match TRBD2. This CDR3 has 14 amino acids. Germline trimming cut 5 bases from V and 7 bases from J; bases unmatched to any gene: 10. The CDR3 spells CASSLRGGSGTQYF. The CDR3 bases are TGTGCCAGCAGTCTCCGCGGGGGATCGGGGACCCAGTACTTC.

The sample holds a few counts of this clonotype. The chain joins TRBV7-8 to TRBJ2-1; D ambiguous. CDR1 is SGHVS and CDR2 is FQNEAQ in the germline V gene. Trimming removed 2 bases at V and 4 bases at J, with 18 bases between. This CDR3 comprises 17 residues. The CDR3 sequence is CASSLLNYLSLYNEQFF. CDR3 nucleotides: TGTGCCAGCAGCTTATTGAACTACTTATCCCTATACAATGAGCAGTTCTTC. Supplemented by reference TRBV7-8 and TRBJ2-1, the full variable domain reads GAGVSQSPRYKVAKRGQDVALRCDPISGHVSLFWYQQALGQGPEFLTYFQNEAQLDKSGLPSDRFFAERPEGSVSTLKIQRTQQEDSAVYLCASSLLNYLSLYNEQFFGPGTRLTVL.

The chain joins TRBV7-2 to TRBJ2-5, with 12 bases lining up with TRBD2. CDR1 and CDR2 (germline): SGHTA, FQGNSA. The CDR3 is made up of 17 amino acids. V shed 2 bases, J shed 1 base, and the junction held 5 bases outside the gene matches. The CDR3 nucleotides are TGTGCCAGCAGCTTATCTAGCGGGGGGGCGGGCCAAGAGACCCAGTACTTC. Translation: CASSLSSGGAGQETQYF. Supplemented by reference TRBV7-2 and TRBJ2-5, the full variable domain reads GAGVSQSPSNKVTEKGKDVELRCDPISGHTALYWYRQSLGQGLEFLIYFQGNSAPDKSGLPSDRFSAERTGGSVSTLTIQRTQQEDSAVYLCASSLSSGGAGQETQYFGPGTRLLVL.

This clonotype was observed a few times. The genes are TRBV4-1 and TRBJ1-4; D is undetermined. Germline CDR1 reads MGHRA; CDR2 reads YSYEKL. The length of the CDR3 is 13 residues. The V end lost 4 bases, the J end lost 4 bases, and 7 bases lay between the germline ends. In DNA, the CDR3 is TGCGCCAGCAGCCCCTTGAGTAATGAAAAACTGTTTTTT. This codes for CASSPLSNEKLFF.

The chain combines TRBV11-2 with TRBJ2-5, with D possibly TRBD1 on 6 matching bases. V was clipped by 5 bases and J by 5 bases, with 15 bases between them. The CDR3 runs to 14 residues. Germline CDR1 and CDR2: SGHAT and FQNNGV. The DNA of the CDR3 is TGTGCCAGCAGCCGGGACATCCTTGGGGAGACCCAGTACTTC. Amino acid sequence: CASSRDILGETQYF.

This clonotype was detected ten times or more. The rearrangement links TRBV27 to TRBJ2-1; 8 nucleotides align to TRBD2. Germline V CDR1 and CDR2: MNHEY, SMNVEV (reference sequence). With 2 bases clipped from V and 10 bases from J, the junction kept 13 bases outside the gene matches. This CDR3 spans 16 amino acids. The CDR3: CASSLEIRTVAGEQFF. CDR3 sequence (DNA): TGTGCCAGCAGTTTAGAAATCAGGACGGTAGCGGGGGAGCAGTTCTTC.

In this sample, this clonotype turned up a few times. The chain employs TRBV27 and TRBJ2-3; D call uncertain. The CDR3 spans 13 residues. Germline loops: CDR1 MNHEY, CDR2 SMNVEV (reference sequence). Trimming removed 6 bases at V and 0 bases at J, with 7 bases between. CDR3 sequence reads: CASRPTSTDTQYF. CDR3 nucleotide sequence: TGTGCCAGCAGACCAACTAGCACAGATACGCAGTATTTT.

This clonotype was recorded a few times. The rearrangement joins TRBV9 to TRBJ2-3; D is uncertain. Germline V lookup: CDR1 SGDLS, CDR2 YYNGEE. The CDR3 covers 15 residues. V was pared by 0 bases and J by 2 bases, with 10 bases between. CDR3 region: CASSVGPTNTDTQYF. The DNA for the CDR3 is TGTGCCAGCAGCGTAGGACCTACTAACACAGATACGCAGTATTTT.

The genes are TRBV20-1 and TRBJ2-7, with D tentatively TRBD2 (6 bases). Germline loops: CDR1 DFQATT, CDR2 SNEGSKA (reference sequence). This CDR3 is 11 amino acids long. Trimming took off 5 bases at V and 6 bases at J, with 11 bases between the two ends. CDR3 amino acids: CSAPGGGEQYF. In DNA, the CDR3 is TGCAGTGCTCCCGGGGGTGGCGAGCAGTACTTC.

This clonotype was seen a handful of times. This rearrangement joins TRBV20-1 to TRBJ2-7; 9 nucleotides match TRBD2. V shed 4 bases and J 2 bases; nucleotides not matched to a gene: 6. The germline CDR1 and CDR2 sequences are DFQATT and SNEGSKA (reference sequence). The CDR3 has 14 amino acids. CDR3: CSATLAGVTYEQYF. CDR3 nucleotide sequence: TGCAGTGCTACCTTAGCGGGGGTGACCTACGAGCAGTACTTC.

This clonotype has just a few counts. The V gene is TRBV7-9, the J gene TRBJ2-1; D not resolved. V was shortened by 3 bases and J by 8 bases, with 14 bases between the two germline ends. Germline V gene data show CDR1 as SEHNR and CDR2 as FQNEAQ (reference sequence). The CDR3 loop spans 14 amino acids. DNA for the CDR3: TGTGCCAGCAGCTTGAGCTTGGCGGTCGATGAGCAGTTCTTC. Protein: CASSLSLAVDEQFF.

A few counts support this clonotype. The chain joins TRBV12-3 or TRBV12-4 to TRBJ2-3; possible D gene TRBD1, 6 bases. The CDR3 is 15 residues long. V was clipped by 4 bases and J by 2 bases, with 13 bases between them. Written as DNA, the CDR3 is TGTGCCAGCAGTTCTAGGATGGGGGCCACAGATACGCAGTATTTT. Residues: CASSSRMGATDTQYF.

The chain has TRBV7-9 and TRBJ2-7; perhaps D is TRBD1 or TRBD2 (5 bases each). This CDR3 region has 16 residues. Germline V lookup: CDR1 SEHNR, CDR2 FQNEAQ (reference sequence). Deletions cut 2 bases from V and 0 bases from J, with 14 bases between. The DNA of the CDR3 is TGTGCCAGCAGCTTAACGGGACGTTCCAGCTCCTACGAGCAGTACTTC. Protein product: CASSLTGRSSSYEQYF. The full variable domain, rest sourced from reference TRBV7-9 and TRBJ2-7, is DTGVSQNPRHKITKRGQNVTFRCDPISEHNRLYWYRQTLGQGPEFLTYFQNEAQLEKSRLLSDRFSAERPKGSFSTLEIQRTEQGDSAMYLCASSLTGRSSSYEQYFGPGTRLTVT.

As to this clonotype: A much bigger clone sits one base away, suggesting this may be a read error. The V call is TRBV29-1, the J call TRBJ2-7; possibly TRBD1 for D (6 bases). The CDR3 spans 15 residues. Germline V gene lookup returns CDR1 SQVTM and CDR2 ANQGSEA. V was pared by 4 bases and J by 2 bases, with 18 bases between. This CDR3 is CSVGRQEAVPYEQYF. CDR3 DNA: TGCAGCGTTGGGAGACAGGAGGCCGTCCCCTACGAGCAGTACTTC.

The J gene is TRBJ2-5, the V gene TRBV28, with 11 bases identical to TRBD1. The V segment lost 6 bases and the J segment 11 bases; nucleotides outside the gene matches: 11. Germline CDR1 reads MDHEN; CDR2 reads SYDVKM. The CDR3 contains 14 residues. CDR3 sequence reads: CASSAYGTGGEQYF. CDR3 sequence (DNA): TGTGCCAGCAGCGCATATGGGACAGGGGGGGAGCAGTACTTC. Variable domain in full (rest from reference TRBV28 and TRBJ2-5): DVKVTQSSRYLVKRTGEKVFLECVQDMDHENMFWYRQDPGLGLRLIYFSYDVKMKEKGDIPEGYSVSREKKERFSLILESASTNQTSMYLCASSAYGTGGEQYFGPGTRLLVL.

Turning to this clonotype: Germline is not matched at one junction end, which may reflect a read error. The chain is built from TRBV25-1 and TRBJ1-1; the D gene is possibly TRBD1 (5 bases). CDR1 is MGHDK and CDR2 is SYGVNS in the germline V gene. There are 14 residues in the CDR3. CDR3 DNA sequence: TGTGTCAGCAGTGACCCGGGACGATACACTGAAGCTTTCTTT. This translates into CVSSDPGRYTEAFF.

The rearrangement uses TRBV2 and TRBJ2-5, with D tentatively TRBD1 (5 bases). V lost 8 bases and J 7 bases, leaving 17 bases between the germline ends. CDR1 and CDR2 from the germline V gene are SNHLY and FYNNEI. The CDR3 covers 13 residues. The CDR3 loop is CASDRGDSGTQYF. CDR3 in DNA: TGTGCCAGCGATAGGGGTGACTCTGGGACCCAGTACTTC.

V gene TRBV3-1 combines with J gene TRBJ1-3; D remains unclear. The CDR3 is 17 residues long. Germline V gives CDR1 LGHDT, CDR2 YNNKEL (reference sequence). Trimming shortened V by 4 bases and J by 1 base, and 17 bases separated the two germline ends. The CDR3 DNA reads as TGTGCCAGCAGCCCCCGGGATCTCGGCAGGTCTGGAAACACCATATATTTT. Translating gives CASSPRDLGRSGNTIYF. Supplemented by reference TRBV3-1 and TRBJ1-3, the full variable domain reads DTAVSQTPKYLVTQMGNDKSIKCEQNLGHDTMYWYKQDSKKFLKIMFSYNNKELIINETVPNRFSPKSPDKAHLNLHINSLELGDSAVYFCASSPRDLGRSGNTIYFGEGSWLTVV.

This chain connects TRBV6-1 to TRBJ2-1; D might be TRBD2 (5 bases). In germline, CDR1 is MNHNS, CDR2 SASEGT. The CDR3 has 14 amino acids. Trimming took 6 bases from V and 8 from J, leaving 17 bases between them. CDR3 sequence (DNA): TGTGCCAGCAGCGAGGGTGACTTTTTAGATGAGCAGTTCTTC. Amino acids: CASSEGDFLDEQFF.

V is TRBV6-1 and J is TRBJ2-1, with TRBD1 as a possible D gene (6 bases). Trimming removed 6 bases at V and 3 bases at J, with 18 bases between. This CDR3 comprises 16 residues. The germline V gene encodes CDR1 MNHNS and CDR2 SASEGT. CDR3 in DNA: TGTGCCAGCAGAGGATTCGGACAGAGCCGCTACAATGAGCAGTTCTTC. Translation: CASRGFGQSRYNEQFF.